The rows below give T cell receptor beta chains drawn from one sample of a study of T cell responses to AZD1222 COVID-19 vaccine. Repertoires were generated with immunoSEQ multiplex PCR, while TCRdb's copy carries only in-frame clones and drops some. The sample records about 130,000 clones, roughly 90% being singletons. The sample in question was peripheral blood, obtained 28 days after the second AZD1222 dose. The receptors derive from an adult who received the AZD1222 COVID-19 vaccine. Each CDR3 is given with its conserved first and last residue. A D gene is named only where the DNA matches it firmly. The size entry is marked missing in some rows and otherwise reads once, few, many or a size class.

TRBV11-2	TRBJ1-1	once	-	CASTSLDTEAFF	TGTGCCAGCACCTCATTGGACACTGAAGCTTTCTTT
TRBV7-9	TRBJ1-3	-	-	CASSLAPEGNTIYF	TGTGCCAGCAGCTTAGCCCCAGAGGGAAACACCATATATTTT
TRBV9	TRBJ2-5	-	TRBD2	CASSVGRTSGGYQETQYF	TGTGCCAGCAGCGTCGGCCGAACGAGCGGGGGGTACCAAGAGACCCAGTACTTC
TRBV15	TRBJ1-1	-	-	CATSSRRQGGRWVNTEAFF	TGTGCCACCAGCAGTAGGCGGCAAGGAGGTCGTTGGGTTAACACTGAAGCTTTCTTT
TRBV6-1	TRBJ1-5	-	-	CASSEIGGALSNQPQHF	TGTGCCAGCAGTGAAATCGGAGGGGCCCTTAGCAATCAGCCCCAGCATTTT
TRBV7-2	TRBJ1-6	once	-	CASSLNSPLHF	TGTGCCAGCAGCTTAAACTCACCCCTCCACTTT
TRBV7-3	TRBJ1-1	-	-	CASSPQSNTEAFF	TGTGCCAGCAGCCCTCAATCGAACACTGAAGCTTTCTTT
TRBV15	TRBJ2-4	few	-	CATSRELGIDIQYF	TGTGCCACCAGCAGAGAATTAGGAATCGACATTCAGTACTTC
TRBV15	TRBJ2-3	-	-	CATSRDMAANTDTQYF	TGTGCCACCAGCAGAGATATGGCGGCGAACACAGATACGCAGTATTTT
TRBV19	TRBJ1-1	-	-	CASSIGTVTEAFF	TGTGCCAGTAGTATAGGGACGGTCACTGAAGCTTTCTTT
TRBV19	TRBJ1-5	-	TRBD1	CASSISRGRVPQHF	TGTGCCAGTAGTATATCTAGGGGGCGGGTGCCCCAGCATTTT
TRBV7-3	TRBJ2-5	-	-	CASSLSGHSETQYF	TGTGCCAGCAGCTTAAGTGGTCATTCGGAGACCCAGTACTTC
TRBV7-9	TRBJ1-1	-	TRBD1	CASSPVTGAITEAFF	TGTGCCAGCAGCCCCGTGACAGGGGCTATCACTGAAGCTTTCTTT
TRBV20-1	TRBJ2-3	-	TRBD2	CSASKRGGIADTQYF	TGCAGTGCTAGTAAGCGGGGGGGCATCGCAGATACGCAGTATTTT
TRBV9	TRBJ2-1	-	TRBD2	CASSPRTSADNEQFF	TGTGCCAGCAGCCCCCGAACTAGCGCAGACAATGAGCAGTTCTTC
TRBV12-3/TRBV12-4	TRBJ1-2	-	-	CASSLLRYGYTF	TGTGCCAGCAGTTTATTAAGATATGGCTACACCTTC
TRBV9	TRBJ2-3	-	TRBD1	CASSASGTGFLFTDTQYF	TGTGCCAGCAGCGCCTCCGGGACAGGTTTTCTTTTCACAGATACGCAGTATTTT
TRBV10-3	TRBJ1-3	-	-	CAISREETGNTIYF	TGTGCCATCAGTCGGGAAGAAACTGGAAACACCATATATTTT
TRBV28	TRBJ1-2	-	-	CASSPNRNYGYTF	TGTGCCAGCAGCCCGAACAGGAACTATGGCTACACCTTC
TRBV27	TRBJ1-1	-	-	CASSLTPWTEAFF	TGTGCCAGCAGTCTCACCCCGTGGACTGAAGCTTTCTTT
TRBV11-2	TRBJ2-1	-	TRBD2	CASSWGEGYNEQFF	TGTGCCAGCAGCTGGGGGGAGGGGTACAATGAGCAGTTCTTC
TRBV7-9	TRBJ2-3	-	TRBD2	CASRPRTSGGTDTQYF	TGTGCCAGCAGACCTCGGACTAGCGGGGGCACAGATACGCAGTATTTT
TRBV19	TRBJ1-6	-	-	CASSSGRGNSPLHF	TGTGCCAGTAGTAGCGGACGGGGTAATTCACCCCTCCACTTT
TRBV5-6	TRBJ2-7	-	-	CASSHEEEQYF	TGTGCCAGCAGCCACGAAGAAGAGCAGTACTTC
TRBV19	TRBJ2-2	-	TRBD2	CASNTGGARAGELFF	TGTGCCAGTAATACCGGGGGGGCCAGGGCCGGGGAGCTGTTTTTT
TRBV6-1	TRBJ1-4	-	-	CASSVDEKLFF	TGTGCCAGCAGTGTCGATGAAAAACTGTTTTTT
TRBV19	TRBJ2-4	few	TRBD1	CASSTQGAQGLNIQYF	TGTGCCAGTAGTACTCAGGGGGCCCAGGGGTTGAACATTCAGTACTTC
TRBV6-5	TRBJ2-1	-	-	CASIIGGNYNEQFF	TGTGCCAGCATTATCGGCGGCAACTACAATGAGCAGTTCTTC
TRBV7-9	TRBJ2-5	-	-	CASSLETAQETQYF	TGTGCCAGCAGCTTAGAGACCGCTCAAGAGACCCAGTACTTC
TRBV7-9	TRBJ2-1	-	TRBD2	CASSLRGVGNEQFF	TGTGCCAGCAGCTTGCGGGGGGTGGGCAATGAGCAGTTCTTC
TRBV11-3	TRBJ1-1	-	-	CASSRQQTNTEAFF	TGTGCCAGCAGCCGCCAACAGACGAACACTGAAGCTTTCTTT
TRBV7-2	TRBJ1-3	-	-	CASSFLGYGNTIYF	TGTGCCAGCAGCTTCCTGGGATACGGAAACACCATATATTTT
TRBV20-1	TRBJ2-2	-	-	CSALGIGELFF	TGCAGTGCTCTCGGGATCGGGGAGCTGTTTTTT
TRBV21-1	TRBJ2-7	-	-	CASSERVNTYVPEQYF	TGTGCCAGCAGCGAGCGGGTCAACACCTACGTTCCCGAGCAGTACTTC
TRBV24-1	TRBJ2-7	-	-	CATSDSLPGEQYF	TGTGCCACCAGTGATTCATTACCGGGGGAGCAGTACTTC
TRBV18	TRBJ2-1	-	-	CASSPLAESSYNEQFF	TGTGCCAGCTCGCCTCTGGCGGAGAGCTCCTACAATGAGCAGTTCTTC
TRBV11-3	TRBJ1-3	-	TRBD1	CASSRDRLEDTIYF	TGTGCCAGCAGCAGGGACAGACTGGAGGACACCATATATTTT
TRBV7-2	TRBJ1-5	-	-	CASSPVSGSNSNQPQHF	TGTGCCAGCAGCCCAGTCTCGGGTTCGAATAGCAATCAGCCCCAGCATTTT
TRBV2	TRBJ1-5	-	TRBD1	CASSVDRGNQPQHF	TGTGCCAGCAGTGTGGACAGGGGCAATCAGCCCCAGCATTTT
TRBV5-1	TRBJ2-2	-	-	CASSPRVGDTGELFF	TGCGCCAGCAGCCCCAGGGTGGGCGACACCGGGGAGCTGTTTTTT
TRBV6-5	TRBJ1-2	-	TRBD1	CASSFRQGGYGYTF	TGTGCCAGCAGTTTTAGACAGGGTGGCTATGGCTACACCTTC
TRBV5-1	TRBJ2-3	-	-	CASSLAWETSTDTQYF	TGCGCCAGCAGCTTGGCCTGGGAAACTAGCACAGATACGCAGTATTTT
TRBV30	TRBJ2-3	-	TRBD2	CASTGGPTDTQYF	TGTGCCTCAACGGGGGGGCCTACAGATACGCAGTATTTT